These 24 T cell receptor beta chains share one sample of origin, sequenced in a study of T cell repertoires in cytomegalovirus infection. What these receptors recognize is not known. In TCRdb, the reads were re-called with MiXCR into one record per CDR3 protein. The data contain some 940,000 distinct CDR3 sequences, around a third of them singletons. The source material was cultured CD8+ T cells from PBMCs, sampled from culture after CMV antigen stimulation. The receptor source for this set is a human donor in good health (CMV status not recorded). Some clones in this sample may be carry-over from other donors' samples.

In this sample, this clonotype turned up a few times. The rearrangement uses TRBV7-9 and TRBJ1-1; D unclear. V was cut by 6 bases and J by 10 bases, with 12 bases left in between. CDR3 size: 11 residues. From germline, CDR1 is SEHNR and CDR2 FQNEAQ (reference sequence). The CDR3 bases are TGTGCCAGCAGTCCGGGTCGTCCAGCTTTCTTT. It encodes CASSPGRPAFF.

This clonotype was found a few times. The chain joins TRBV6-2 or TRBV6-3 to TRBJ2-2, with no clear D. Trimming removed 8 bases at V and 4 bases at J, with 8 bases between. This CDR3 has 12 residues. CDR1 MNHEY and CDR2 SVGEGT come from the germline V gene. CDR3 amino acids: CASAIGTGELFF. CDR3 DNA sequence: TGTGCCAGCGCAATTGGCACCGGGGAGCTGTTTTTT.

In this sample, this clonotype turned up many times. J is TRBJ1-3 and V is TRBV7-2, with D unresolved. CDR3 length: 15 residues. The V gene lost 5 bases and the J gene lost 1 base, with 12 bases spanning the gap. Germline CDR1 reads SGHTA; CDR2 reads FQGNSA. The DNA for the CDR3 is TGTGCCAGCAGCCGCGTTGAGGGTTCTGGAAACACCATATATTTT. Protein: CASSRVEGSGNTIYF.

This clonotype was seen a few times. The chain joins TRBV6-6 to TRBJ1-6; D possibly corresponds to TRBD1 (6 bases). Trimming left V 5 bases short and J 5 bases short, with 13 bases between. The CDR3 runs 15 residues. Per germline, CDR1 MNHNY and CDR2 SVGAGI (reference sequence). The CDR3 is CASSGWGGHNSPLHF. CDR3 coding DNA: TGTGCCAGCAGTGGATGGGGGGGGCATAATTCACCCCTCCACTTT.

The table lists this clonotype with a few counts. The gene calls are TRBV24-1 and TRBJ2-5; D is tentatively TRBD1 or TRBD2 (5 bases each). CDR1 and CDR2 from the germline V gene are KGHDR and SFDVKD. The V and J ends lost 8 bases and 3 bases respectively, with 15 bases between them. This CDR3 has 14 residues. The CDR3 DNA reads TGTGCCACCACAAGAGGGGAGCAGGAAGAGACCCAGTACTTC. This encodes CATTRGEQEETQYF.

This clonotype was seen a few times. The V call is TRBV10-3, the J call TRBJ2-3, with 13 bases fitting TRBD2. With V trimmed by 4 bases and J by 2 bases, 12 bases remained unmatched. From germline, CDR1 is ENHRY and CDR2 SYGVKD. CDR3 length equals 19 residues. The CDR3 loop is CAISGDTSGGAPNTDTQYF. In DNA, the CDR3 is TGTGCCATCAGTGGGGATACTAGCGGGGGGGCCCCAAACACAGATACGCAGTATTTT.

This clonotype was detected many times. The rearrangement uses TRBV7-9 and TRBJ1-5; D is unresolved. CDR3 length equals 12 residues. Germline values: CDR1 SEHNR, CDR2 FQNEAQ (reference sequence). V lost 4 bases, J lost 3 bases, and 4 bases lay in between. The CDR3 sequence is CASSSNNQPQHF. CDR3 nucleotides: TGTGCCAGCAGCTCAAACAATCAGCCCCAGCATTTT.

Turning to this clonotype: Since a much larger clone is just one base distant, this may be a read error. V gene TRBV7-2 combines with J gene TRBJ2-1; D is ambiguous. CDR1 and CDR2 from the germline V gene are SGHTA and FQGNSA. The CDR3 covers 14 residues. The CDR3 region is CANSLVALIDEQFF. The CDR3 region has the DNA TGTGCCAACAGCTTAGTTGCCCTAATCGATGAGCAGTTCTTC. The full variable domain, rest sourced from reference TRBV7-2 and TRBJ2-1, is GAGVSQSPSNKVTEKGKDVELRCDPISGHTALYWYRQSLGQGLEFLIYFQGNSAPDKSGLPSDRFSAERTGGSVSTLTIQRTQQEDSAVYLCANSLVALIDEQFFGPGTRLTVL.

This chain links TRBV6-6 with TRBJ2-7, with TRBD1 matching over 8 bases. The CDR3 is 15 residues long. CDR1 and CDR2 (germline): MNHNY, SVGAGI (reference sequence). The V segment lost 6 bases and the J segment 0 bases; nucleotides outside the gene matches: 7. The CDR3 loop is CASSPDRGRSYEQYV. As DNA, the CDR3 is TGTGCCAGCAGCCCTGACAGGGGACGCTCCTACGAGCAGTACGTC.

This clonotype was recorded a few times. The V call is TRBV10-3, the J call TRBJ2-7; no clear D gene. There are 14 residues in the CDR3. Germline CDR1 ENHRY, CDR2 SYGVKD. Trimming removed 0 bases at V and 6 bases at J, with 12 bases between. Written as DNA, the CDR3 is TGTGCCATCAGTGAGTCGGGTAGGGCCGCCGAGCAGTACTTC. It encodes CAISESGRAAEQYF.

V gene TRBV6-6 combines with J gene TRBJ2-3, with TRBD2 matching 10 bases. The germline gives CDR1 MNHNY, CDR2 SVGAGI (reference sequence). The CDR3 is made up of 16 amino acids. J gave up 4 bases and V 0 bases, and 4 bases lay outside the gene matches. Here the CDR3 reads CASSYSPAGGPDTQYF. The CDR3 DNA reads as TGTGCCAGCAGTTACTCGCCAGCGGGGGGGCCAGATACGCAGTATTTT.

This chain connects TRBV19 to TRBJ2-3; 7 positions agree with TRBD2. The CDR3 has 15 amino acids. In germline, CDR1 is LNHDA, CDR2 SQIVND (reference sequence). V was clipped by 2 bases and J by 0 bases; unmatched bases: 2. CDR3 DNA: TGTGCCAGTAGTATACTAGCGGTTAGCACAGATACGCAGTATTTT. Amino acids: CASSILAVSTDTQYF.

V usage is TRBV4-3 and J usage is TRBJ2-2; D perhaps matches TRBD2 (5 bases). CDR3 length: 16 amino acids. From germline, CDR1 is LGHNA and CDR2 YSLEER. V was pared by 1 base and J by 4 bases, with 13 bases between. CDR3 nucleotides: TGCGCCAGCAGCCAAGTGGAGAGGGAAGGCACCGGGGAGCTGTTTTTT. Its protein is CASSQVEREGTGELFF.

This clonotype was seen a handful of times. J is TRBJ1-5 and V is TRBV7-8, with D unresolved. The CDR3 covers 16 residues. The V end lost 4 bases, the J end lost 4 bases, and 17 bases lay between the germline ends. Germline CDR1 reads SGHVS; CDR2 reads FQNEAQ. CDR3 nucleotide sequence: TGTGCCAGCAGCTCTACCCTGGGAGGATTTAATCAGCCCCAGCATTTT. Residues: CASSSTLGGFNQPQHF.

The table lists this clonotype with many counts. The V and J genes are TRBV25-1 and TRBJ1-1, with 7 bases lining up with TRBD1. The length of the CDR3 is 14 residues. Germline CDR1 reads MGHDK; CDR2 reads SYGVNS. V shed 5 bases and J 3 bases; nucleotides not matched to a gene: 6. CDR3 region: CASSPWQGDTEAFF. The CDR3 coding sequence is TGTGCCAGCAGTCCCTGGCAGGGGGACACTGAAGCTTTCTTT.

This clonotype was seen only a few times. Here the CDR3 reads CASSAQGLGTQYF. In DNA form, the CDR3 reads TGTGCCAGCAGCGCCCAGGGGCTAGGTACGCAGTATTTT. The chain combines TRBV11-3 with TRBJ2-3; D is perhaps TRBD1 (6 bases). With 5 bases removed from V and 8 bases from J, the gap between germline ends came to 14 bases. The CDR3 totals 13 residues. Looked up from germline, CDR1 is SGHNT and CDR2 is YENEEA. Combining the CDR3 with reference TRBV11-3 and TRBJ2-3 gives the whole variable domain EAGVVQSPRYKIIEKKQPVAFWCNPISGHNTLYWYLQNLGQGPELLIRYENEEAVDDSQLPKDRFSAERLKGVDSTLKIQPAELGDSAVYLCASSAQGLGTQYFGPGTRLTVL.

This clonotype has more than one count but fewer than ten. This chain connects TRBV6-5 to TRBJ1-2; D may be TRBD1 (6 bases). Germline V CDR1 and CDR2: MNHEY, SVGAGI. The CDR3 length is 17 residues. V lost 0 bases, J lost 2 bases, and 16 bases lay in between. The CDR3 DNA reads TGTGCCAGCAGTTACTCCCTAGGGACATCATTGAACTATGGCTACACCTTC. This translates into CASSYSLGTSLNYGYTF.

This clonotype was counted only a few times. V usage is TRBV28 and J usage is TRBJ1-5; tentatively, D is TRBD1 (6 bases). Looked up from germline, CDR1 is MDHEN and CDR2 is SYDVKM. The V gene lost 5 bases and the J gene lost 4 bases, with 21 bases spanning the gap. This CDR3 is built from 17 residues. This CDR3 reads CASSPPYRASGNQPQHF. In DNA form, the CDR3 reads TGTGCCAGCAGTCCCCCCTACAGGGCGAGTGGGAATCAGCCCCAGCATTTT.

V gene TRBV27 combines with J gene TRBJ1-5, with TRBD1 as a possible D gene (6 bases). CDR1 MNHEY and CDR2 SMNVEV come from the germline V gene (reference sequence). V dropped 2 bases and J dropped 0 bases, with 11 bases sitting between them. The CDR3 spans 16 residues. CDR3 DNA: TGTGCCAGCAGTTTAGAGGGGGGCCATAGCAATCAGCCCCAGCATTTT. It translates to CASSLEGGHSNQPQHF.

This clonotype occurred a few times. The chain joins TRBV12-3 or TRBV12-4 to TRBJ1-1, with a possible D match to TRBD1 (5 bases). The CDR3 covers 14 residues. V was pared by 7 bases and J by 0 bases, with 12 bases between. CDR3 nucleotides: TGTGCCAGCACATGGGGGGTAATGAACACTGAAGCTTTCTTT. Translation gives CASTWGVMNTEAFF.

This clonotype occurred a few times. V gene TRBV6-6 combines with J gene TRBJ2-5; D uncertain. Germline CDR1 and CDR2: MNHNY and SVGAGI (reference sequence). CDR3 length: 17 residues. Trimming pared 6 bases from V and 5 bases from J, leaving 25 bases between. The CDR3 region is CASRPPESIHGWETQYF. CDR3 DNA: TGTGCCAGCAGACCCCCCGAATCTATACATGGATGGGAGACCCAGTACTTC.

The chain carries TRBV12-3 or TRBV12-4 and TRBJ2-2; possibly TRBD2 for D (5 bases). V was clipped by 5 bases and J by 13 bases, with 14 bases between them. The CDR3 runs to 12 residues. The CDR3: CASSGGSVLLFF. CDR3 nucleotides: TGTGCCAGCAGTGGAGGTTCAGTGTTGCTGTTTTTT.

CDR3 sequence: CASSLYEYEQYF. CDR3 nucleotides: TGTGCCAGCAGCTTGTATGAGTACGAGCAGTACTTC. The chain uses TRBV5-8 and TRBJ2-7; no firm D call. The germline V and J ends were trimmed by 1 base and 4 bases, with 6 bases remaining between them. Germline CDR1 SGHTS, CDR2 YDEGEE. The CDR3 runs 12 residues.

This clonotype was seen a handful of times. This chain uses TRBV6-1 with TRBJ2-5, with D perhaps TRBD1 or TRBD2 (5 bases each). The CDR3 length is 15 residues. Trimming pared 3 bases from V and 5 bases from J, leaving 16 bases between. Germline V gives CDR1 MNHNS, CDR2 SASEGT. The CDR3 DNA reads TGTGCCAGCAGTGAGGGACCAAGGGGAGTGGAGACCCAGTACTTC. It is translated as CASSEGPRGVETQYF.